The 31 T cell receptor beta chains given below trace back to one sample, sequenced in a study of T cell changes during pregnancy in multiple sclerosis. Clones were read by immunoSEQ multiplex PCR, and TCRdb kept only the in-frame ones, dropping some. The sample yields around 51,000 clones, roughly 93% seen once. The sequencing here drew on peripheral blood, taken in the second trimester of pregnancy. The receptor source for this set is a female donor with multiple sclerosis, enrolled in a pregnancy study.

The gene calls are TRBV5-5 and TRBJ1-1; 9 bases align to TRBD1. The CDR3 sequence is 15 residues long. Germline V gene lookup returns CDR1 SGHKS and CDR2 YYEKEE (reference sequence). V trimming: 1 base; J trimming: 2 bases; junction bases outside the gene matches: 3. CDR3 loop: CASSLRGQGNTEAFF. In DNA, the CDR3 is TGTGCCAGCAGCTTGAGGGGACAGGGTAACACTGAAGCTTTCTTT.

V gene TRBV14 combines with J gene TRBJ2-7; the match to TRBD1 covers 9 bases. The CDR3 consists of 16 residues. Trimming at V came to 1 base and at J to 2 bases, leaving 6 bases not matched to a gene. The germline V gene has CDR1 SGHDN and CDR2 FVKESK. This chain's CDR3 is CASSQARGTGTYEQYF. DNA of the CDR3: TGTGCCAGCAGCCAAGCCAGAGGGACAGGGACCTACGAGCAGTACTTC.

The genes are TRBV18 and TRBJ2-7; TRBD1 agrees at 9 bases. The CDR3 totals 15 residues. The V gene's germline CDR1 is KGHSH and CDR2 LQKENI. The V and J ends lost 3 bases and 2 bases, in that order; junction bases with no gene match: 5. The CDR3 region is CASSPPTGGTYEQYF. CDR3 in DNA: TGTGCCAGCTCACCCCCGACAGGGGGTACCTACGAGCAGTACTTC.

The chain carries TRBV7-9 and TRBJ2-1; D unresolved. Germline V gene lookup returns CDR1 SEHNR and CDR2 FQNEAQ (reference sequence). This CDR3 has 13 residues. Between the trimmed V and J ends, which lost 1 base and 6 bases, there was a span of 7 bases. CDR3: CASSLDTGNEQFF. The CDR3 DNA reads TGTGCCAGCAGCTTAGATACGGGCAATGAGCAGTTCTTC.

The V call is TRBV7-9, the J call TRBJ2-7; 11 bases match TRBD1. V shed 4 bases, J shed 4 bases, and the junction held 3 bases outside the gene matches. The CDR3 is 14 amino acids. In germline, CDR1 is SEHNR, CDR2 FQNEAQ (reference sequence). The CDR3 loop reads CASSSDRGLYEQYF. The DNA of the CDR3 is TGTGCCAGCAGCTCGGACAGGGGGCTTTACGAGCAGTACTTC. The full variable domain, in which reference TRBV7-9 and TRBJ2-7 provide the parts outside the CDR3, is DTGVSQNPRHKITKRGQNVTFRCDPISEHNRLYWYRQTLGQGPEFLTYFQNEAQLEKSRLLSDRFSAERPKGSFSTLEIQRTEQGDSAMYLCASSSDRGLYEQYFGPGTRLTVT.

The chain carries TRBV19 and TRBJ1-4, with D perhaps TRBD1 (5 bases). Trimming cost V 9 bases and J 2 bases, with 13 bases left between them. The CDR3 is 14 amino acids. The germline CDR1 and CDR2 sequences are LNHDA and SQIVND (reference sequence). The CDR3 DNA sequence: TGTGCCAGCAGGGTGGTTGGCACTAATGAAAAACTGTTTTTT. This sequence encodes CASRVVGTNEKLFF.

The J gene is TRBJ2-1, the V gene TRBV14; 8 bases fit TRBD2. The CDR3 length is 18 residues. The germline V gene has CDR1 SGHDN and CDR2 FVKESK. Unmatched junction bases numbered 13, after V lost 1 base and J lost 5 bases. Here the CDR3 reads CASSQVGRLAINDNEQFF. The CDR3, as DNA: TGTGCCAGCAGCCAAGTGGGAAGACTAGCGATAAACGACAATGAGCAGTTCTTC.

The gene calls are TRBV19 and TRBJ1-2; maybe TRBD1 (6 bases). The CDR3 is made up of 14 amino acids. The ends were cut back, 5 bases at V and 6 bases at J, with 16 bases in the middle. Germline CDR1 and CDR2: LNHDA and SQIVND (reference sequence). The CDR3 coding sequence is TGTGCCAGTAGTCTCCGGACAGCATGGGATGGCTACACCTTC. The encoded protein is CASSLRTAWDGYTF. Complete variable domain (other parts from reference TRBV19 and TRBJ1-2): DGGITQSPKYLFRKEGQNVTLSCEQNLNHDAMYWYRQDPGQGLRLIYYSQIVNDFQKGDIAEGYSVSREKKESFPLTVTSAQKNPTAFYLCASSLRTAWDGYTFGSGTRLTVV.

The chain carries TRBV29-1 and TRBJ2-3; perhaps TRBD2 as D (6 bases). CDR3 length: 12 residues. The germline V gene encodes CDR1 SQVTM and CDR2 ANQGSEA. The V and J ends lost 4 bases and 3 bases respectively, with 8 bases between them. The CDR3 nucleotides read TGCAGCGTTGCACTAGCTACAGATACGCAGTATTTT. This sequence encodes CSVALATDTQYF.

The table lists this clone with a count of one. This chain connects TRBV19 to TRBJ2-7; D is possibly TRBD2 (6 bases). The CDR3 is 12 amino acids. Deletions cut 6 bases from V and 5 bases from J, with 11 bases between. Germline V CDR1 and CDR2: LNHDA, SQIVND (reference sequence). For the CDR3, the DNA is TGTGCCAGTAGCCTGGGGGGAAACGAGCAGTACTTC. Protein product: CASSLGGNEQYF. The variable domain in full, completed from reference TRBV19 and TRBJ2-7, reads DGGITQSPKYLFRKEGQNVTLSCEQNLNHDAMYWYRQDPGQGLRLIYYSQIVNDFQKGDIAEGYSVSREKKESFPLTVTSAQKNPTAFYLCASSLGGNEQYFGPGTRLTVT.

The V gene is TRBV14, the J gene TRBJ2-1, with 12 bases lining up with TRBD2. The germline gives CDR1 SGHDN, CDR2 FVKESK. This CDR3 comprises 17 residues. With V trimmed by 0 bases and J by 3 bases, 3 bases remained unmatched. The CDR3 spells CASSQDILAGGYNEQFF. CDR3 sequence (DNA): TGTGCCAGCAGCCAAGACATACTAGCGGGAGGCTACAATGAGCAGTTCTTC.

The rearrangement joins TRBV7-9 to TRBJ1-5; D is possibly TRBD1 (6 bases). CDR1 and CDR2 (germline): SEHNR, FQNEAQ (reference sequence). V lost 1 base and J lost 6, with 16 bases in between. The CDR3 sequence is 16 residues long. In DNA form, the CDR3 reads TGTGCCAGCAGCTTAGGGGGCAGGGGAGTGAGTCAGCCCCAGCATTTT. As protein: CASSLGGRGVSQPQHF. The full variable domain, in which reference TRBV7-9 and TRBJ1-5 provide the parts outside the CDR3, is DTGVSQNPRHKITKRGQNVTFRCDPISEHNRLYWYRQTLGQGPEFLTYFQNEAQLEKSRLLSDRFSAERPKGSFSTLEIQRTEQGDSAMYLCASSLGGRGVSQPQHFGDGTRLSIL.

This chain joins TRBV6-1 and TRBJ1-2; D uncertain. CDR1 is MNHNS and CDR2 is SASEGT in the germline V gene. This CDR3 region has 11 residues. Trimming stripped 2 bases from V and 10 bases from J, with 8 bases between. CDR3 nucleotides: TGTGCCAGCAGTGAACCTGCAGTCTACACCTTC. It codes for CASSEPAVYTF.

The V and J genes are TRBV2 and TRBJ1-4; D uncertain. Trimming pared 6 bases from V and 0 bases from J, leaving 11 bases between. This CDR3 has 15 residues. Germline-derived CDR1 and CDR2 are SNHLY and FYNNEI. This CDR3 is CASRAYSSTNEKLFF. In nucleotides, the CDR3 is TGTGCCAGCAGGGCATACAGTTCAACTAATGAAAAACTGTTTTTT.

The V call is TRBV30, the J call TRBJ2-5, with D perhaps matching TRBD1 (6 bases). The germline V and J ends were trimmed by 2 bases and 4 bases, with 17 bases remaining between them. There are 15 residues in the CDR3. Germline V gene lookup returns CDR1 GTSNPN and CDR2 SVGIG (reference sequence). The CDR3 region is CAWSSSRGSRETQYF. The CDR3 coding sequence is TGTGCCTGGAGTTCTTCAAGGGGGTCGAGAGAGACCCAGTACTTC. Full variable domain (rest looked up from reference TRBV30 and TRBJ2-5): SQTIHQWPATLVQPVGSPLSLECTVEGTSNPNLYWYRQAAGRGLQLLFYSVGIGQISSEVPQNLSASRPQDRQFILSSKKLLLSDSGFYLCAWSSSRGSRETQYFGPGTRLLVL.

In DNA, the CDR3 is TGTGCCAGCAGCATCTTAGCGGGAGTCCGATCCGCCGGGGAGCTGTTTTTT. The encoded protein is CASSILAGVRSAGELFF. J is TRBJ2-2 and V is TRBV9; 9 nucleotides agree with TRBD2. Germline CDR1 is SGDLS and CDR2 is YYNGEE. There are 17 residues in the CDR3. V lost 4 bases and J lost 6; bases outside the gene matches: 13.

Here the CDR3 DNA reads TGCGCCAGCAGCTTGGTTACAGAAAACAATGAGCAGTTCTTC. It translates to CASSLVTENNEQFF. The chain is built from TRBV5-1 and TRBJ2-1; D ambiguous. Germline V lookup: CDR1 SGHRS, CDR2 YFSETQ. This CDR3 has 14 amino acids. The germline V and J ends were trimmed by 0 bases and 5 bases, with 9 bases remaining between them.

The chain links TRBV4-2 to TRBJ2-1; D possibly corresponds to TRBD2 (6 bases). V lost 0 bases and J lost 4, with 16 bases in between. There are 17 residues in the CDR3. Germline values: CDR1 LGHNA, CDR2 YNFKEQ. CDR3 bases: TGTGCCAGCAGCCAAGACGGGCCGGGAGTAGGGTACAATGAGCAGTTCTTC. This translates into CASSQDGPGVGYNEQFF.

In DNA, the CDR3 is TGTGCCAGTAGTATAGACGGGGACACTGAAGCTTTCTTT. Translating gives CASSIDGDTEAFF. The chain employs TRBV19 and TRBJ1-1; D remains unclear. This CDR3 contains 13 residues. V shed 0 bases and J shed 3 bases, with 5 bases lying between them. CDR1 is LNHDA and CDR2 is SQIVND in the germline V gene (reference sequence).

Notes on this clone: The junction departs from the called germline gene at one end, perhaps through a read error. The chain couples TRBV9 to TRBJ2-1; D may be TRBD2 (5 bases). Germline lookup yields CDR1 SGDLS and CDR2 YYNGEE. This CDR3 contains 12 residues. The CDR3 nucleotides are TGTGCCAGCAGCGTAGGAACCGTCGCAGCGGTCTTC. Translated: CASSVGTVAAVF.

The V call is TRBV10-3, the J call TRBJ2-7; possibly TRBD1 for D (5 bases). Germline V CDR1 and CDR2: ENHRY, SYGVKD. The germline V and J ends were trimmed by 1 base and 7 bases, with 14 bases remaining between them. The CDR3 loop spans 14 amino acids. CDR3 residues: CAISELTGPGEQYF. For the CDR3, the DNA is TGTGCCATCAGTGAGTTAACAGGTCCTGGGGAGCAGTACTTC.

CDR3 DNA sequence: TGTGCCATCAGTACTACACGGGTTGGCTACGAGCAGTACTTC. Protein sequence: CAISTTRVGYEQYF. This chain links TRBV10-3 with TRBJ2-7; the D is unclear. This CDR3 contains 14 residues. Looked up from germline, CDR1 is ENHRY and CDR2 is SYGVKD. V was pared by 5 bases and J by 3 bases, with 14 bases between.

The CDR3: CSVDYAPIYTEAFF. CDR3 DNA: TGCAGCGTTGATTATGCTCCTATATACACTGAAGCTTTCTTT. This rearrangement joins TRBV29-1 to TRBJ1-1, with D unclear. The CDR3 spans 14 residues. Germline values: CDR1 SQVTM, CDR2 ANQGSEA. V gave up 3 bases and J gave up 3 bases, with 14 bases separating them. Filled out from reference TRBV29-1 and TRBJ1-1, the complete variable domain reads SAVISQKPSRDICQRGTSLTIQCQVDSQVTMMFWYRQQPGQSLTLIATANQGSEATYESGFVIDKFPISRPNLTFSTLTVSNMSPEDSSIYLCSVDYAPIYTEAFFGQGTRLTVV.

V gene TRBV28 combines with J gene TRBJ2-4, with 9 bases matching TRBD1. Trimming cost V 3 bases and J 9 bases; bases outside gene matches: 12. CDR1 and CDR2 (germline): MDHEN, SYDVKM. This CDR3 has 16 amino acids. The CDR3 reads CASSFLGQGPSSIQYF. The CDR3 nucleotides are TGTGCCAGCAGTTTCCTGGGACAGGGCCCATCCAGCATTCAGTACTTC.

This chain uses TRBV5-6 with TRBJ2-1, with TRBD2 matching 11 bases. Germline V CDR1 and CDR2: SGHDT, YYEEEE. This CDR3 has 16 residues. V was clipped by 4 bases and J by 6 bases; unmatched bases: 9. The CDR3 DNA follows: TGTGCCAGCAGCCCCGCCGGGACTAGCGGACGCAATGAGCAGTTCTTC. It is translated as CASSPAGTSGRNEQFF.

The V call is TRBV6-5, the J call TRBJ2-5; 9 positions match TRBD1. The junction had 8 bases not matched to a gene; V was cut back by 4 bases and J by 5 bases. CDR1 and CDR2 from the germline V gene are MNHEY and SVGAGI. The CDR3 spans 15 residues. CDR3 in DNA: TGTGCCAGCAGTTCCTATACAGGGGGCAGGGAGACCCAGTACTTC. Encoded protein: CASSSYTGGRETQYF.

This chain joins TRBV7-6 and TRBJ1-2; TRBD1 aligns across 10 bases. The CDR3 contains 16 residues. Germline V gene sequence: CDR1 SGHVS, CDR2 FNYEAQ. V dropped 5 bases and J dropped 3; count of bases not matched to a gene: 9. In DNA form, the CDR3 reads TGTGCCAGCAGCGGAAAATCCGGGACAGGGGACTATGGCTACACCTTC. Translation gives CASSGKSGTGDYGYTF.

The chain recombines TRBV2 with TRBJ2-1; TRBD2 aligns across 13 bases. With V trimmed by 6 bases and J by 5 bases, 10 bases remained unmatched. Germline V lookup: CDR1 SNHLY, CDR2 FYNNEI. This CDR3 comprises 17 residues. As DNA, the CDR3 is TGTGCCAGCAGCATGACTAGCGGGAGGCCTTGGAACAATGAGCAGTTCTTC. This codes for CASSMTSGRPWNNEQFF.

CDR3 DNA: TGTGCCACCCTCGATCAGGGGACAGATACGCAGTATTTT. As protein: CATLDQGTDTQYF. V and J are TRBV10-3 and TRBJ2-3; a possible D gene is TRBD1 (6 bases). There are 13 residues in the CDR3. Germline V CDR1 and CDR2: ENHRY, SYGVKD. V was trimmed by 10 bases and J by 3 bases, leaving 14 bases between them.

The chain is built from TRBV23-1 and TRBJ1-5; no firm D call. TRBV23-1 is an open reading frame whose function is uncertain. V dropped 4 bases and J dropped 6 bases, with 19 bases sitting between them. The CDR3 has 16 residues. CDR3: CASSRRVRDPGQPQHF. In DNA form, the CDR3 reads TGCGCCAGCAGTCGGCGGGTGAGGGATCCCGGTCAGCCCCAGCATTTT.

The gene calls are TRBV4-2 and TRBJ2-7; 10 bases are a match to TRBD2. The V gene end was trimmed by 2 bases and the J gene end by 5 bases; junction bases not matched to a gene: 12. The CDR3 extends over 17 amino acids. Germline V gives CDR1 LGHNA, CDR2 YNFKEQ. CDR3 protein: CASSQFAGASGRNEQYF. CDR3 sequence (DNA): TGTGCCAGCAGCCAATTTGCCGGGGCTAGCGGGAGAAACGAGCAGTACTTC.